The rows below give T cell receptor beta chains drawn from one sample of a study of shared clonotypes between healthy human individuals. The assay was immunoSEQ multiplex PCR, and TCRdb's table has in-frame clones only and misses some. This sample has 2 million to 2.5 million clones, with approximately 95% found just once. The material sequenced was naive CD4+ T cells sorted from blood. The receptor set was obtained from a man younger than 30 in good health. The CDR3 runs from the conserved cysteine through the conserved F or W. Each record gives: CDR3 length, V gene, CDR3 protein.

len: 14; v_gene: TRBV19; CDR3aa: CASSIDRDRYEQYF
len: 13; v_gene: TRBV6-6; CDR3aa: CASSPPPNSPLHF
len: 16; v_gene: TRBV30; CDR3aa: CAWSVVTSGGKNIQYF
len: 13; v_gene: TRBV5-1; CDR3aa: CASSLTVNTEAFF
len: 15; v_gene: TRBV27; CDR3aa: CASSPGAGVNTEAFF
len: 13; v_gene: TRBV30; CDR3aa: CAWSVEPPGTQYF
len: 15; v_gene: TRBV18; CDR3aa: CASSPGLGNSEKLFF
len: 15; v_gene: TRBV6-1; CDR3aa: CASSEPITSGRELFF
len: 14; v_gene: TRBV7-9; CDR3aa: CASSRQGRADGYTF
len: 12; v_gene: TRBV30; CDR3aa: CAWSYSGNTIYF
len: 13; v_gene: TRBV5-6; CDR3aa: CASSLIGALGYTF
len: 13; v_gene: TRBV6-5; CDR3aa: CASSYAGVDEQYF
len: 17; v_gene: TRBV5-1; CDR3aa: CATRPRLAGAGAGELFF
len: 13; v_gene: TRBV28; CDR3aa: CASSRGRLYEQYF
len: 14; v_gene: TRBV30; CDR3aa: CAWSVRAGNTEAFF
len: 15; v_gene: TRBV19; CDR3aa: CASRNDRADYQPQHF
len: 20; v_gene: TRBV9; CDR3aa: CASSVDPLAGGQARRNEQFF
len: 19; v_gene: TRBV12-2; CDR3aa: CASRLVEGFSEGEAYEQYF
len: 15; v_gene: TRBV5-1; CDR3aa: CASSSAGTGSETQYF
len: 15; v_gene: TRBV30; CDR3aa: CAWSVSGGSTDTQYF
len: 16; v_gene: TRBV7-8; CDR3aa: CASSLAGRIYGDEQYF
len: 12; v_gene: TRBV2; CDR3aa: CASLGGWEKLFF
len: 12; v_gene: TRBV29-1; CDR3aa: CSVTDVLSEAFF
len: 16; v_gene: TRBV2; CDR3aa: CASSEWGQGPNQPQHF
len: 14; v_gene: TRBV5-8; CDR3aa: CASGRPSGSYEQYF
len: 14; v_gene: TRBV5-1; CDR3aa: CASSLRGATDTQYF
len: 14; v_gene: TRBV2; CDR3aa: CASSDKAMNYGYTF
len: 14; v_gene: TRBV7-2; CDR3aa: CASSEAGTAQTQYF
len: 16; v_gene: TRBV6-5; CDR3aa: CASSYFSGAQSSPLHF
len: 13; v_gene: TRBV15; CDR3aa: CATSREKFGEQYF
len: 19; v_gene: TRBV5-1; CDR3aa: CASSFGALSSSTLIYGYTF
len: 14; v_gene: TRBV7-2; CDR3aa: CASSLGLAEETQYF
len: 15; v_gene: TRBV5-1; CDR3aa: CASSFEAGAWDTQYF
len: 15; v_gene: TRBV7-2; CDR3aa: CASTRDRAQNYGYTF
len: 16; v_gene: TRBV5-1; CDR3aa: CASSLDSPERNTEAFF
len: 14; v_gene: TRBV10-3; CDR3aa: CAITLGQGGTEAFF
len: 15; v_gene: TRBV11-2; CDR3aa: CASSFDRGLGKTQYF
len: 14; v_gene: TRBV21-1; CDR3aa: CASSNRDRGGEQYF
len: 12; v_gene: TRBV30; CDR3aa: CAWGTTNEKLFF
len: 13; v_gene: TRBV7-9; CDR3aa: CASSQGLLTEAFF
len: 13; v_gene: TRBV14; CDR3aa: CASSRLPGGTQYF
len: 15; v_gene: TRBV5-1; CDR3aa: CASSRQGTTNEKLFF
len: 15; v_gene: TRBV4-3; CDR3aa: CASSQFTGGTYEQYF
len: 14; v_gene: TRBV28; CDR3aa: CASSLVTGPGELFF
len: 9; v_gene: TRBV6-7; CDR3aa: CATQGEQFF
len: 14; v_gene: TRBV27; CDR3aa: CASSGAGVADTQYF
len: 15; v_gene: TRBV30; CDR3aa: CAWSTIQGDRNEQFF
len: 15; v_gene: TRBV28; CDR3aa: CASSPRGDFEETQYF
len: 14; v_gene: TRBV2; CDR3aa: CASSSDRTQETQYF